This paragraph covers one T cell receptor beta chain sequence. Its antigen is undetermined. A single base separates this from a much larger clone, so it may be a read error. The source of the sample is a study of T cell repertoires in cytomegalovirus infection. For the study at large: CMV infection together with matching HLA type was indicated by public TCR beta signatures. Study-level results: Public TCR beta family frequency separated CMV-and-HLA carriers, including in an independent cohort. CMV-specific TCR beta clonotypes restricted by HLA-C dominated the ex vivo response.

Trimming took 4 bases from V and 7 from J; bases not matched to a gene: 12. The CDR3 sequence is 15 residues long. Per germline, CDR1 SGHTA and CDR2 FQGNSA. TCRdb reprocessed the reads with MiXCR, giving one entry per CDR3 protein. The profile covers some 700,000 distinct CDR3 sequences, with roughly a third appearing a single time and more than 2.5% taken by the ten largest. This chain uses TRBV7-2 with TRBJ2-5; 7 bases agree with TRBD2. The clonotype was recovered from a human donor in good health (CMV status not recorded). Some clones in this sample may be carry-over from other donors' samples. What was sequenced was PBMCs. The CDR3 here is CASSSSLAVVVTQYF. DNA of the CDR3: TGTGCCAGCAGCTCCAGCCTAGCGGTAGTCGTGACCCAGTACTTC.